This TCR beta chain was identified in a study of T cell clonotyping in hematopoietic cell transplantation (dated by TCRdb to the early 2020s). Broadly, across the study: In the study, 150 or so blood samples were gathered from 35 consecutive transplant recipients and their related donors. Recruitment of patients ran from late 2015 to early 2017, and follow-up continued until late 2020 or until death.

Measured from the cysteine to the phenylalanine, the CDR3 is 13 residues long. The only DNA kept is the CDR3, 39 bases in frame from the first base. In the germline V gene, CDR1 corresponds to SNHLY and CDR2 to FYNNEI. Trimming accounts for 6 bases at V and 3 bases at J, while the number of junction bases matched to no gene is 0. With the immunoSEQ assay, which is a bias-controlled multiplex PCR relying on V- and J-specific primers, TCR beta CDR3 regions were amplified from genomic DNA. A proprietary barcode and Illumina adapter sequences were added to the CDR3 amplicons in a second PCR step. An Illumina MiSeq instrument was used to sequence the CDR3 libraries. The authors' analysis ran thus. Export and quality control were done with immunoSEQ Analyzer 3.0, while downstream analyses used R Bioconductor and Immunarch. Only productive rearrangements in the normalized downsampled data set were used to calculate repertoire metrics. Pathologically expanded clonotypes were defined as those larger than 5 templates in the normalized cohort. The Inverse Simpson Index served as the measure of repertoire diversity. CMV-specificity analyses were carried out on the non-normalized data set to capture all clonotypes. In TCRdb, the immuneACCESS table is reduced to in-frame sequences with V and J assigned. These tables do not hold every clone; where another copy was compared, an unresolved V gene accounts for under half, and the others remain unexplained. From that table come the V and J calls and clone size; the DNA was used to work out D and trimming. This sample holds about 36,000 clones; approximately 88% were observed only once. The ten largest clones capture nearly 2% of the sample.

About this clone itself: Its antigen remains undetermined. Nothing much larger sits one base from this clone, and base qualities are not available.

Related transplant donors provided blood samples for TCR beta sequencing. Nuclei Lysis Solution was used to extract genomic DNA from fresh or cryopreserved unfractionated peripheral blood mononuclear cells. The paper's findings and limits, for the study overall: Broader posttransplant TCR repertoire diversity was predicted by donor and pretransplant recipient Inverse Simpson Index values. A decrease in recipient TCR diversity was observed after transplant, and a progressive increase in pathologically expanded clonotypes was seen from day 30 to day 180. Sample size was limited, and cells were not sorted, so CD4 and CD8 repertoire contributions could not be separated. Only a small fraction of recipient repertoires overlapped donor repertoires, with over 97% appearing de novo at the given depth.

The chain is encoded by TRBV2 joined to TRBJ2-3, with 10 bases matching TRBD1. The sequence was obtained from a woman between 40 and 50 years old in good health. Some clones in this sample may be carry-over from other donors' samples. Sequences were obtained from peripheral blood mononuclear cells. In nucleotides, the sequence is TGTGCCAGCAGGGACAGGGGGACAGATACGCAGTATTTT. It specifies CASRDRGTDTQYF. Extended through the reference TRBV2 and TRBJ2-3 proteins, this CDR3 yields the full variable domain: EPEVTQTPSHQVTQMGQEVILRCVPISNHLYFYWYRQILGQKVEFLVSFYNNEISEKSEIFDDQFSVERPDGSNFTLKIRSTKLEDSAMYFCASRDRGTDTQYFGPGTRLTVL.